This TCR beta chain came from a study of blood T cells in healthy people across ages. V lost 5 bases and J lost 5; bases outside the gene matches: 13. The CDR3 totals 16 residues. Germline V gives CDR1 MDHEN, CDR2 SYDVKM. Then a second PCR, running roughly 7 to 11 cycles, was carried out with a sample-barcoded 5' primer and a J-beta primer mix. From the 5' RACE reads, TCRdb called clonotypes with MiXCR, one entry per CDR3 protein. The table has just under 550,000 distinct CDR3 sequences, 24% seen once. The sample was also reused in another study, on T cells of mothers and their children. This second report adds: Three mothers and their six children, all healthy Caucasians, donated.

V is TRBV28 and J is TRBJ2-7; 9 nucleotides agree with TRBD1. The source material was blood. The receptor's source is a boy younger than 18 in good health. CDR3 residues: CASSIWAGTGIDEQYF. The CDR3 coding sequence is TGTGCCAGCAGTATTTGGGCGGGGACAGGGATCGACGAGCAGTACTTC. Filled out from reference TRBV28 and TRBJ2-7, the complete variable domain reads DVKVTQSSRYLVKRTGEKVFLECVQDMDHENMFWYRQDPGLGLRLIYFSYDVKMKEKGDIPEGYSVSREKKERFSLILESASTNQTSMYLCASSIWAGTGIDEQYFGPGTRLTVT.